This TCR beta chain is from a study of T-cell reconstitution after alpha-beta-depleted transplantation in children. The study, taken as a whole, reports: Fresh T-cell production supplied most of the T-cell counts and diversity seen one year after transplant. Surviving recipient T cells and intrathymic progenitors accounted for some patients' high TCRbeta diversity at day 60. Reported findings indicate that, about two months after transplant, alpha-beta T cells came from several hundred expanded clones, which were derived from non-depleted graft cells.

Using unique molecular identifiers, the investigators prepared the TCRbeta library. TCRdb re-derived calls from the PCR reads in MiXCR, one entry per CDR3 protein. The table records some 600,000 distinct CDR3 sequences, over 10% of them present only once. This CDR3 region has 16 residues. Germline lookup yields CDR1 SGDLS and CDR2 YYNGEE. With 3 bases clipped from V and 4 bases from J, the junction kept 9 bases outside the gene matches. A note on this clonotype: Its target is not known.

This sequence was found in a male patient aged 10 to 17 who had a stem cell transplant for acute myeloid leukemia, so the T cells may come from the graft donor. Specimen: PBMCs, mostly from graft donor cells, collected 360 days after TCRalphabeta/CD19-depleted stem cell transplant. This rearrangement joins TRBV9 to TRBJ2-3; 9 bases agree with TRBD2. The CDR3 here is CASSGRWTSAADTQYF. CDR3 bases: TGTGCCAGCAGCGGGCGGTGGACTAGCGCGGCAGATACGCAGTATTTT.